The 5 T cell receptor beta chains presented below share a single source sample, sequenced in a study of T cells in Graves' hyperthyroidism and ophthalmopathy. RNA transcripts were the template for amplifying TCR beta CDR3 regions. The TCR CDR3 first-round RT-PCR relied on the HTBI primer set. TCRdb ran MiXCR on the multiplex PCR reads and lists one entry per CDR3 protein. The table records 250,000 to 300,000 distinct CDR3 sequences, 15% of them present only once. Sequenced sample: blood. These receptors all stem from a woman aged 50 to 60 with Graves' hyperthyroidism that later progressed to Graves' ophthalmopathy.

The chain combines TRBV27 with TRBJ1-4; 8 bases are shared with TRBD1. Looked up from germline, CDR1 is MNHEY and CDR2 is SMNVEV (reference sequence). V was clipped by 4 bases and J by 4 bases; unmatched bases: 5. This CDR3 comprises 15 residues. The CDR3 region is CASSYTGGFNEKLFF. The DNA of the CDR3 is TGTGCCAGCAGTTACACAGGGGGTTTTAATGAAAAACTGTTTTTT.

This chain links TRBV9 with TRBJ2-1, with D possibly being TRBD2 (7 bases). The CDR3 is 17 residues long. CDR1 and CDR2 (germline): SGDLS, YYNGEE. The V end lost 0 bases, the J end lost 5 bases, and 18 bases lay between the germline ends. The DNA of the CDR3 is TGTGCCAGCAGCGTAGAGGGGAGGGGAGGGGGACACAATGAGCAGTTCTTC. Its translation: CASSVEGRGGGHNEQFF.

This clonotype was detected many times. This chain uses TRBV7-9 with TRBJ2-1, with 9 bases aligning to TRBD2. Losses at the gene ends were 0 bases for V and 4 bases for J; bases not matched to a gene: 4. The CDR3 totals 16 residues. CDR1 and CDR2 (germline): SEHNR, FQNEAQ (reference sequence). This chain's CDR3 is CASSLALAGTYNEQFF. Written as DNA, the CDR3 is TGTGCCAGCAGCTTAGCCCTAGCGGGGACTTACAATGAGCAGTTCTTC.

In its sample, this clonotype was seen many times. The gene calls are TRBV20-1 and TRBJ1-2; 7 nucleotides match TRBD1. Germline CDR1 reads DFQATT; CDR2 reads SNEGSKA (reference sequence). J gave up 6 bases and V 6 bases, and 10 bases lay outside the gene matches. This CDR3 has 13 residues. The CDR3 DNA sequence: TGCAGTGCCGGTCCGACAGGGCGGGATGGCTACACCTTC. Residues: CSAGPTGRDGYTF.

This clonotype was seen repeatedly, ten times or more. This chain links TRBV2 with TRBJ1-1; possibly TRBD1 for D (5 bases). The length of the CDR3 is 17 residues. The germline V gene has CDR1 SNHLY and CDR2 FYNNEI. Trimming took off 6 bases at V and 0 bases at J, with 20 bases between the two ends. CDR3 nucleotide sequence: TGTGCCAGCAGCGGGCCCCGGGACGGAAGAATGAACACTGAAGCTTTCTTT. The encoded protein is CASSGPRDGRMNTEAFF.